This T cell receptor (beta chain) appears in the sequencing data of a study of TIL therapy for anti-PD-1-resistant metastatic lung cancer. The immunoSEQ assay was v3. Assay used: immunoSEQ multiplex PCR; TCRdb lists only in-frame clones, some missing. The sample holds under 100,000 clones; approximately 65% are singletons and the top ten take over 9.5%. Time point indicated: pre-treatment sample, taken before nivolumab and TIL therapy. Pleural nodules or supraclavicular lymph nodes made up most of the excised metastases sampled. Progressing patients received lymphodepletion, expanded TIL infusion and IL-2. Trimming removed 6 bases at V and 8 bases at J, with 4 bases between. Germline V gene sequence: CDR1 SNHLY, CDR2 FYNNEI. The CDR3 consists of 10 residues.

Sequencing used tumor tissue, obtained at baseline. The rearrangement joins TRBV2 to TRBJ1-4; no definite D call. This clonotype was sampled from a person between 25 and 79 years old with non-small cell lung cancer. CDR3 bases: TGTGCCAGCAGGGGAGAAAAACTGTTTTTT. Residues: CASRGEKLFF. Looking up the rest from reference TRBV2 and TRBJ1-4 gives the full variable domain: EPEVTQTPSHQVTQMGQEVILRCVPISNHLYFYWYRQILGQKVEFLVSFYNNEISEKSEIFDDQFSVERPDGSNFTLKIRSTKLEDSAMYFCASRGEKLFFGSGTQLSVL.